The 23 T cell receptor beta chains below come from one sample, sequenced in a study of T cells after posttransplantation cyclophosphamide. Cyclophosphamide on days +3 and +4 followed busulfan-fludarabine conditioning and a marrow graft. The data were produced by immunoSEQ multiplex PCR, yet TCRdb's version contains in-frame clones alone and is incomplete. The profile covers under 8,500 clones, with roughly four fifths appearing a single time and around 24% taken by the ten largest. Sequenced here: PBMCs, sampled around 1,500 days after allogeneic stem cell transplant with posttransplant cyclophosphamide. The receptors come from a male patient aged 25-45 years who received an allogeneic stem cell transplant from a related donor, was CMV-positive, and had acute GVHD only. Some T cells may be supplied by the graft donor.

In DNA form, the CDR3 reads TGTGCCAGCAGTGAACCGGGATGGGAGCTGTTTTTT. Translation gives CASSEPGWELFF. The chain couples TRBV2 to TRBJ2-2; D may be TRBD2 (5 bases). Per germline, CDR1 SNHLY and CDR2 FYNNEI. V lost 2 bases and J 9 bases, leaving 7 bases between the germline ends. The CDR3 contains 12 residues.

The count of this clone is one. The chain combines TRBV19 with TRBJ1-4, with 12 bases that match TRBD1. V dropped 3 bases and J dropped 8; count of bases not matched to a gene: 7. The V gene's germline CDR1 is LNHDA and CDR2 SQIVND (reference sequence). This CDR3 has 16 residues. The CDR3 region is CASSIGTGGNREKLFF. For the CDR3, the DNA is TGTGCCAGTAGTATCGGGACAGGGGGCAATCGAGAAAAACTGTTTTTT.

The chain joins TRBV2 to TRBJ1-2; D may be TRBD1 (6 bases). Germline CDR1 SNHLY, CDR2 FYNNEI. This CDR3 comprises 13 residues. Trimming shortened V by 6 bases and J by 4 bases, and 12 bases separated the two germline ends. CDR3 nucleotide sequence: TGTGCCAGCAGCCTAACAGGGTTCTATGGCTACACCTTC. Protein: CASSLTGFYGYTF.

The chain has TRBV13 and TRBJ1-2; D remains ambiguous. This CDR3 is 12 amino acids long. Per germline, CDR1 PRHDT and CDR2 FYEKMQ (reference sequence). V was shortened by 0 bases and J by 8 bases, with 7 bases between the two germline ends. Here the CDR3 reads CASSLGGLGYTF. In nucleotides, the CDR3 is TGTGCCAGCAGCTTAGGCGGACTGGGCTACACCTTC. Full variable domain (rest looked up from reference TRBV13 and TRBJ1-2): AAGVIQSPRHLIKEKRETATLKCYPIPRHDTVYWYQQGPGQDPQFLISFYEKMQSDKGSIPDRFSAQQFSDYHSELNMSSLELGDSALYFCASSLGGLGYTFGSGTRLTVV.

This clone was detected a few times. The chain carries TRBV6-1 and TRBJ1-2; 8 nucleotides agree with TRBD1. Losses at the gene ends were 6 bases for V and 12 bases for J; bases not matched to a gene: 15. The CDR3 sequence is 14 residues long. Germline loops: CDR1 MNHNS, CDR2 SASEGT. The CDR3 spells CASRNRGFFGGDTF. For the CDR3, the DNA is TGTGCCAGCAGGAACAGGGGGTTTTTCGGTGGAGACACCTTC.

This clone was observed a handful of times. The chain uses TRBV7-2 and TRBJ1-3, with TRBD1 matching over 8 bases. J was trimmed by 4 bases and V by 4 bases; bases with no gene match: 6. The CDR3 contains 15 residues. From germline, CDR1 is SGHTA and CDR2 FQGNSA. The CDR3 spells CASSSSTGAGNTIYF. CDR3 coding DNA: TGTGCCAGCAGCTCCTCGACAGGGGCCGGAAACACCATATATTTT. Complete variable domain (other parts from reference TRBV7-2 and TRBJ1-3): GAGVSQSPSNKVTEKGKDVELRCDPISGHTALYWYRQSLGQGLEFLIYFQGNSAPDKSGLPSDRFSAERTGGSVSTLTIQRTQQEDSAVYLCASSSSTGAGNTIYFGEGSWLTVV.

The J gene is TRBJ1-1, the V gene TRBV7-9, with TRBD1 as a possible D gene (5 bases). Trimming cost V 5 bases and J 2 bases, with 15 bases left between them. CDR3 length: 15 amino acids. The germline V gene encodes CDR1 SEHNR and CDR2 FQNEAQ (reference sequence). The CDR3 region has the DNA TGTGCCAGCAGCCCCTTTGTGGGGGGTAACACTGAAGCTTTCTTT. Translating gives CASSPFVGGNTEAFF.

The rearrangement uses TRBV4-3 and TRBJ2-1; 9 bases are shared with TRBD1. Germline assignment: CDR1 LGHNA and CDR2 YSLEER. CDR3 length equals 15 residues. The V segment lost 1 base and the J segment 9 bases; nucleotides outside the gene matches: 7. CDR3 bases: TGCGCCAGCAGCCAAGTACAGGGGGCCGGGGGTGAGCAGTTCTTC. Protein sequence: CASSQVQGAGGEQFF.

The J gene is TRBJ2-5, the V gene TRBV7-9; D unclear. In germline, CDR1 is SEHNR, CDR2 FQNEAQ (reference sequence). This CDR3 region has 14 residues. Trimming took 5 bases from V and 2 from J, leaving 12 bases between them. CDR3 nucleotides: TGTGCCAGCAGCCAAGACATAGATCAAGAGACCCAGTACTTC. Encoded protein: CASSQDIDQETQYF.

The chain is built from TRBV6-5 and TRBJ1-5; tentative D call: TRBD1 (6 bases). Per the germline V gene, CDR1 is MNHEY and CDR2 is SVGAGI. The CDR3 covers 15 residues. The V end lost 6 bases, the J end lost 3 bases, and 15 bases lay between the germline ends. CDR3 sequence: CASSPRQAYNQPQHF. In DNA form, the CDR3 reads TGTGCCAGCAGCCCTCGACAGGCATACAATCAGCCCCAGCATTTT.

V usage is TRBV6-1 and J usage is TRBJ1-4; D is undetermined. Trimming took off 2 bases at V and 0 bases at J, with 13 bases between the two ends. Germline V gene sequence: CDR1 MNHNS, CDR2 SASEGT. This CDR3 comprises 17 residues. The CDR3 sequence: CASSEFFGGTTNEKLFF. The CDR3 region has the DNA TGTGCCAGCAGTGAATTTTTTGGAGGTACAACTAATGAAAAACTGTTTTTT.

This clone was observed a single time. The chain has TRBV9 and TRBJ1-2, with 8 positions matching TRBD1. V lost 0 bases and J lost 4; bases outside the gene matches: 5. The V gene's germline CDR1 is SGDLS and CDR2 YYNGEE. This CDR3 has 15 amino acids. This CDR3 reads CASSVGSTGVYGYTF. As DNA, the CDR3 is TGTGCCAGCAGCGTAGGGTCGACAGGGGTCTATGGCTACACCTTC.

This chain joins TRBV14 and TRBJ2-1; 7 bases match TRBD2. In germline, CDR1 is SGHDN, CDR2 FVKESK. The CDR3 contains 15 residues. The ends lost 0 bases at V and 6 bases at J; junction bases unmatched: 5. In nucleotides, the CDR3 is TGTGCCAGCAGCCAAGATTGGGAGGGTGGCAATGAGCAGTTCTTC. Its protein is CASSQDWEGGNEQFF.

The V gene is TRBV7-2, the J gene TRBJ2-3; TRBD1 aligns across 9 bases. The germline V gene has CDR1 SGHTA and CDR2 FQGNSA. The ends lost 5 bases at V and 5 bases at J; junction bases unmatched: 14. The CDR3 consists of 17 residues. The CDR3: CASSLTGTGIGGDTQYF. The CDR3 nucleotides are TGTGCCAGCAGCCTAACCGGGACAGGGATCGGTGGAGATACGCAGTATTTT.

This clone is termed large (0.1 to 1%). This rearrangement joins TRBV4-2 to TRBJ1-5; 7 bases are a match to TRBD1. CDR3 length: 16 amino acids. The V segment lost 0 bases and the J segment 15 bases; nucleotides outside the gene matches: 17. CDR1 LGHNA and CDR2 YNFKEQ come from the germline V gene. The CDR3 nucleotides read TGTGCCAGCAGCCAAGATCTCGGACAGGCCTTCTCTCCCTTGCATTTT. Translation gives CASSQDLGQAFSPLHF.

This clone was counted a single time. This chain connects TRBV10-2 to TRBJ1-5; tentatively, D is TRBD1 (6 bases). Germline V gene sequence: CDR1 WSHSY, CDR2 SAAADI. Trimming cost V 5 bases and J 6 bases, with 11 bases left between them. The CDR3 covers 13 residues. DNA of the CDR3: TGCGCCAGCAGTTTACAGGGTCCTCAGCCCCAGCATTTT. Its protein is CASSLQGPQPQHF.

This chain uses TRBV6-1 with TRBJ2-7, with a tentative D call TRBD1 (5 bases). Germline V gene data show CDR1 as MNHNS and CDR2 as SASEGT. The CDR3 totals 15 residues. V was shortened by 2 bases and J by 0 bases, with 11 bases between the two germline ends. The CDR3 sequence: CASSESQASSYEQYF. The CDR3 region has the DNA TGTGCCAGCAGTGAATCACAGGCGAGCTCCTACGAGCAGTACTTC.

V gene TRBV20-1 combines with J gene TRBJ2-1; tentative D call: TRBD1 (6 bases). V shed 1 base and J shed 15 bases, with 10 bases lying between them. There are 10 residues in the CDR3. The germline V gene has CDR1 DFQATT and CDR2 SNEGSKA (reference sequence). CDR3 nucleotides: TGCAGTGCTAGAGTAGGGGGTCCGTTCTTC. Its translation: CSARVGGPFF.

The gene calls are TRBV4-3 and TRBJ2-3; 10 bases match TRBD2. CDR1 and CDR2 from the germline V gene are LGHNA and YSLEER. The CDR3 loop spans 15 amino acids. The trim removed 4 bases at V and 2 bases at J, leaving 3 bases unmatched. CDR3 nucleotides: TGCGCCAGCAGCCTTGGACTAGCGGACACAGATACGCAGTATTTT. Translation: CASSLGLADTDTQYF.

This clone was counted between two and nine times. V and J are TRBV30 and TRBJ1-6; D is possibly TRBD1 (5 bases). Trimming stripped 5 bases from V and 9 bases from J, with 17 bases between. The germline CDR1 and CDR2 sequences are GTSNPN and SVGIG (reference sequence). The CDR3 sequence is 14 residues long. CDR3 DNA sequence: TGTGCCTGGGAGAAAATCGGGGGGATTTCACCCCTCCACTTT. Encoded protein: CAWEKIGGISPLHF.

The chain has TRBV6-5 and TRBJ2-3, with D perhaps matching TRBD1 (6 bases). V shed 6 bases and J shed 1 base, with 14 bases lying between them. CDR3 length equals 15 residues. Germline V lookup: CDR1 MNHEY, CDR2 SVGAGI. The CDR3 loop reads CASRSGAGGTDTQYF. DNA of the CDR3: TGTGCCAGCAGGAGTGGAGCAGGGGGCACAGATACGCAGTATTTT.

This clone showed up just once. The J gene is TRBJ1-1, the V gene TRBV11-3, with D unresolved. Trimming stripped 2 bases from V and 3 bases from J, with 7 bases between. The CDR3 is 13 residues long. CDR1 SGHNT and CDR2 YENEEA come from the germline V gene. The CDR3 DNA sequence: TGTGCCAGCAGCTTATTTGAGGACACTGAAGCTTTCTTT. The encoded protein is CASSLFEDTEAFF.

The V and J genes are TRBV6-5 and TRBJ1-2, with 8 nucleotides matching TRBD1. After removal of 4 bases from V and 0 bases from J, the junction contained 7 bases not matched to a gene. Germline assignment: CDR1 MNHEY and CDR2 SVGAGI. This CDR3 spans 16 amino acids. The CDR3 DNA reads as TGTGCCAGCAGTTCCGGGACAGGCCTCGCTAACTATGGCTACACCTTC. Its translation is CASSSGTGLANYGYTF.